The clone carrying this TCR beta chain was observed a handful of times. What it binds is not known. This specimen belongs to a study of cytomegalovirus exposure and HLA in healthy donors. Study observations and caveats: Upon later analysis, HLA-associated TCR beta chains proved more clonally expanded than other, equally common chains. Later analysis identified around 15,000 TCR beta sequences associated with HLA alleles, using a false discovery rate threshold of 0.05. Reported findings show TCR beta sequences accurately forecast HLA-A and HLA-B alleles in most subjects. A later analysis linked a missense DCLRE1C variant to TCR beta V- and J-gene trimming.

13 Jbeta primers and 60 Vbeta primers were used for the PCR. Profiled with immunoSEQ multiplex PCR; TCRdb holds only in-frame clones, not every one. Of under 100,000 clones listed, 62% are singletons. Trimming shortened V by 5 bases and J by 0 bases, and 10 bases separated the two germline ends. The CDR3 contains 15 residues. CDR1 is SEHNR, CDR2 FQNEAQ, per germline (reference sequence). The chain has TRBV7-9 and TRBJ1-4; D possibly corresponds to TRBD1 (6 bases). The TCR was taken from a woman in her 30s in good health and CMV-seropositive. The sample was PBMCs. The CDR3, as DNA: TGTGCCAGCAGCCCGGGGGGCACAACTAATGAAAAACTGTTTTTT. It encodes CASSPGGTTNEKLFF. The full variable domain, with the rest looked up from reference TRBV7-9 and TRBJ1-4, is DTGVSQNPRHKITKRGQNVTFRCDPISEHNRLYWYRQTLGQGPEFLTYFQNEAQLEKSRLLSDRFSAERPKGSFSTLEIQRTEQGDSAMYLCASSPGGTTNEKLFFGSGTQLSVL.